The rows below give T cell receptor beta chains drawn from one sample of a study of naive and memory T cell subsets. TCRdb re-called the UMI-ligation and nested PCR reads through MiXCR, storing one row per CDR3 protein. The repertoire consists of around 110,000 distinct CDR3 sequences, with 35% to 40% occurring once and the leading ten covering about 1%. Sequencing was performed on central memory CD4+ T cells from blood. Receptor source: a human donor in good health. The CDR3 runs from the conserved cysteine through the conserved F or W.

V: TRBV12-3/TRBV12-4; J: TRBJ1-6; CDR3: CASSPRRSSSPLHF
V: TRBV15; J: TRBJ2-1; CDR3: CATSPQLGVGYNEQFF
V: TRBV29-1; J: TRBJ1-1; CDR3: CSGDRGQGNTEAFF
V: TRBV5-6; J: TRBJ2-4; CDR3: CASSLWRNIQYF
V: TRBV6-4; J: TRBJ2-2; CDR3: CASSGTTRSGELFF
V: TRBV28; J: TRBJ1-1; CDR3: CASSLFRYPDTEAFF
V: TRBV30; J: TRBJ2-3; CDR3: CAWSPSLGADTQYF
V: TRBV11-2; J: TRBJ2-2; CDR3: CASSLGTSNTGELFF
V: TRBV20-1; J: TRBJ2-1; CDR3: CSASVGSAYNEQFF
V: TRBV4-2; J: TRBJ2-7; CDR3: CASSPGLAGDEQYF
V: TRBV30; J: TRBJ1-3; CDR3: CAWSPWDLSGNTIYF
V: TRBV20-1; J: TRBJ2-1; CDR3: CSARGTTNEQFF
V: TRBV3-1; J: TRBJ1-5; CDR3: CASSYRDQPQHF
V: TRBV7-2; J: TRBJ2-1; CDR3: CASSLIDEQFF
V: TRBV5-1; J: TRBJ2-5; CDR3: CASSLGGEYQETQYF
V: TRBV18; J: TRBJ2-1; CDR3: CASRDSNEQFF
V: TRBV13; J: TRBJ2-7; CDR3: CASRDSSGVEHEQYF
V: TRBV28; J: TRBJ2-3; CDR3: CASSLPLTSSDTQYF
V: TRBV7-2; J: TRBJ1-2; CDR3: CASSGSMNYYGYTF
V: TRBV5-1; J: TRBJ2-7; CDR3: CASSPGPREQYF
V: TRBV20-1; J: TRBJ2-3; CDR3: CSAFPGTHTRDTQYF
V: TRBV6-6; J: TRBJ1-5; CDR3: CASSYLTGSNQPQHF
V: TRBV12-3/TRBV12-4; J: TRBJ2-2; CDR3: CASSLMVNTGELFF
V: TRBV20-1; J: TRBJ2-1; CDR3: CSARDRGNPYNEQFF
V: TRBV15; J: TRBJ2-5; CDR3: CATSREPVPDLGETQYF
V: TRBV10-3; J: TRBJ2-5; CDR3: CAISESQTQYF
V: TRBV6-5; J: TRBJ2-3; CDR3: CASSQAGRGSDTQYF
V: TRBV10-1; J: TRBJ2-7; CDR3: CASSESAGARGEQYF
V: TRBV19; J: TRBJ2-2; CDR3: CASSSAGGNTGELFF
V: TRBV14; J: TRBJ2-7; CDR3: CASSHELYYEQYF
V: TRBV7-2; J: TRBJ2-1; CDR3: CASSLELARNEQFF
V: TRBV12-3/TRBV12-4; J: TRBJ1-5; CDR3: CASRDGGFNQPQHF
V: TRBV24-1; J: TRBJ1-5; CDR3: CATSVAANQPQHF
V: TRBV18; J: TRBJ2-1; CDR3: CASSAGLSEGQFF
V: TRBV5-4; J: TRBJ2-5; CDR3: CASSLQKETQYF
V: TRBV29-1; J: TRBJ1-6; CDR3: CSVGGTVNSPLHF
V: TRBV13; J: TRBJ2-5; CDR3: CASSSRVLETQYF
V: TRBV3-1; J: TRBJ2-2; CDR3: CASSPRARGRTGELFF
V: TRBV19; J: TRBJ1-3; CDR3: CASSQLNRGSAGNTIYF
V: TRBV7-2; J: TRBJ2-7; CDR3: CASTSGGQGTYEQYF
V: TRBV7-9; J: TRBJ2-5; CDR3: CASSLGASFKETQYF
V: TRBV19; J: TRBJ2-7; CDR3: CASGPSQGREQYF
V: TRBV6-1; J: TRBJ2-5; CDR3: CASTAVDRAETQYF
V: TRBV6-1; J: TRBJ2-7; CDR3: CASRFLAAGVYEQYF
V: TRBV9; J: TRBJ1-5; CDR3: CASSVGGSHQPQHF
V: TRBV20-1; J: TRBJ2-3; CDR3: CSAWTGDTQYF
V: TRBV28; J: TRBJ1-5; CDR3: CASRPGTAQPQHF
V: TRBV24-1; J: TRBJ1-2; CDR3: CATSDYDRDYGYTF
V: TRBV21-1; J: TRBJ2-5; CDR3: CASSKARDNQETQYF
V: TRBV12-3/TRBV12-4; J: TRBJ2-1; CDR3: CASTPRTSGGYNEQFF
V: TRBV12-3/TRBV12-4; J: TRBJ2-2; CDR3: CASKGAGFNTGELFF
V: TRBV29-1; J: TRBJ1-2; CDR3: CSVGLVGRLNYGYTF
V: TRBV29-1; J: TRBJ2-4; CDR3: CSVELADIQYF
V: TRBV10-2; J: TRBJ2-3; CDR3: CASSESGRSTDTQYF
V: TRBV29-1; J: TRBJ1-1; CDR3: CSVIILEGSEAFF
V: TRBV30; J: TRBJ2-1; CDR3: CAWSVYRTGSYNEQFF